Below are 24 T cell receptor beta chains sequenced from a single sample in a study of T cells in localized non-small cell lung cancer. Clones were sequenced by immunoSEQ multiplex PCR, and TCRdb holds only the in-frame ones, with some missing. Seen here are about 77,000 clones, roughly 91% observed once, and the top ten hold 20% to 25%. The sequences come from peripheral blood, collected before any cancer treatment. Every receptor here comes from a woman aged 35 to 75 with stage I squamous cell lung carcinoma.

This chain uses TRBV29-1 with TRBJ2-7, with 8 nucleotides matching TRBD2. The V and J ends lost 5 bases and 4 bases, in that order; junction bases with no gene match: 7. Germline V gene lookup returns CDR1 SQVTM and CDR2 ANQGSEA. The CDR3 spans 13 residues. The CDR3 sequence: CSVNSGAAYEQYF. DNA of the CDR3: TGCAGCGTTAATAGCGGGGCTGCTTACGAGCAGTACTTC.

In its sample, this clone was seen once. This rearrangement joins TRBV10-3 to TRBJ1-2; D perhaps matches TRBD1 (5 bases). Germline V lookup: CDR1 ENHRY, CDR2 SYGVKD. The CDR3 contains 15 residues. V was trimmed by 2 bases and J by 6 bases, leaving 16 bases between them. The CDR3 sequence: CAISEIGGTHDGYTF. In DNA, the CDR3 is TGTGCCATCAGTGAGATTGGGGGGACCCACGATGGCTACACCTTC.

This clone was recorded a few times. This chain links TRBV6-1 with TRBJ1-5, with a possible D match to TRBD1 (5 bases). The CDR3 covers 15 residues. Germline V gene data show CDR1 as MNHNS and CDR2 as SASEGT. V was cut by 6 bases and J by 0 bases, with 12 bases left in between. This CDR3 reads CASRSTVYSNQPQHF. Written as DNA, the CDR3 is TGTGCCAGCAGATCGACAGTATATAGCAATCAGCCCCAGCATTTT.

This clone has more than one count but fewer than ten. The genes are TRBV7-3 and TRBJ2-2; D gene ambiguous. CDR1 and CDR2 (germline): SGHTA, FQGTGA. V gave up 2 bases and J gave up 6 bases, with 7 bases separating them. This CDR3 has 13 amino acids. CDR3 DNA sequence: TGTGCCAGCAGCTTAGGCCCGGCCGGGGAGCTGTTTTTT. Its translation: CASSLGPAGELFF.

Only a few counts were recorded for this clone. The J gene is TRBJ1-1, the V gene TRBV6-4; D is uncertain. V was pared by 0 bases and J by 6 bases, with 14 bases between. The CDR3 is 15 amino acids. Per germline, CDR1 MRHNA and CDR2 SNTAGT. The CDR3 DNA follows: TGTGCCAGCAGTGACTCTGCAGCCCCGAAGGCTGAAGCTTTCTTT. Translating it yields CASSDSAAPKAEAFF.

This sequence joins TRBV5-8 and TRBJ1-2, with TRBD1 matching 8 bases. Per germline, CDR1 SGHTS and CDR2 YDEGEE. This CDR3 comprises 16 residues. J gave up 3 bases and V 2 bases, and 9 bases lay outside the gene matches. This chain's CDR3 is CASSLLAGGADYGYTF. As DNA, the CDR3 is TGTGCCAGCAGCTTACTGGCAGGGGGCGCGGACTATGGCTACACCTTC.

This clone appeared once. The genes are TRBV2 and TRBJ2-7, with D uncertain. The CDR3 length is 15 residues. Germline CDR1 is SNHLY and CDR2 is FYNNEI. V was cut by 3 bases and J by 2 bases, with 14 bases left in between. The CDR3 is CASSDPGRKAYEQYF. Written as DNA, the CDR3 is TGTGCCAGCAGTGATCCCGGGCGGAAAGCCTACGAGCAGTACTTC. Full variable domain (outside the CDR3, taken from reference TRBV2 and TRBJ2-7): EPEVTQTPSHQVTQMGQEVILRCVPISNHLYFYWYRQILGQKVEFLVSFYNNEISEKSEIFDDQFSVERPDGSNFTLKIRSTKLEDSAMYFCASSDPGRKAYEQYFGPGTRLTVT.

This chain links TRBV7-3 with TRBJ1-1, with D maybe TRBD1 (6 bases). From germline, CDR1 is SGHTA and CDR2 FQGTGA. Trimming took off 5 bases at V and 2 bases at J, with 15 bases between the two ends. CDR3 length equals 15 residues. The CDR3 region has the DNA TGTGCCAGCAGCCCTCAACAGGGAAGCAACACTGAAGCTTTCTTT. It yields the protein CASSPQQGSNTEAFF.

The CDR3 is CASSLIPGELFF. CDR3 in DNA: TGTGCCAGCAGCTTGATTCCCGGGGAGCTGTTTTTT. The chain recombines TRBV5-6 with TRBJ2-2; D remains ambiguous. The CDR3 has 12 amino acids. V lost 1 base, J lost 6 bases, and 4 bases lay in between. Germline V lookup: CDR1 SGHDT, CDR2 YYEEEE.

The rearrangement links TRBV5-6 to TRBJ2-5, with TRBD2 as a possible D gene (6 bases). Germline-derived CDR1 and CDR2 are SGHDT and YYEEEE. With 3 bases removed from V and 2 bases from J, the gap between germline ends came to 11 bases. The CDR3 extends over 14 amino acids. The CDR3 DNA follows: TGTGCCAGCAGCTCGGGACTTCGTCAAGAGACCCAGTACTTC. This encodes CASSSGLRQETQYF.

CDR3 DNA: TGCGCCAGCAGCCCGTCTGAGTCTGGGGCCCAGTACTTC. It codes for CASSPSESGAQYF. The chain uses TRBV5-1 and TRBJ2-5; no clear D gene. The V and J ends lost 4 bases and 9 bases respectively, with 16 bases between them. This CDR3 is 13 amino acids long. CDR1 SGHRS and CDR2 YFSETQ come from the germline V gene.

Here the CDR3 DNA reads TGTGCCAGCAGTCGCAACACGAACACTGAAGCTTTCTTT. It translates to CASSRNTNTEAFF. V gene TRBV6-5 combines with J gene TRBJ1-1; D is unresolved. The CDR3 length is 13 residues. The V end was cut by 5 bases, the J end by 1 base, with 8 bases between. The germline V gene has CDR1 MNHEY and CDR2 SVGAGI.

The V gene is TRBV28, the J gene TRBJ1-2; maybe TRBD1 (5 bases). CDR1 is MDHEN, CDR2 SYDVKM, per germline. The CDR3 contains 14 residues. Trimming took 10 bases from V and 4 from J, leaving 19 bases between them. The CDR3 loop reads CATPGPGRAYGYTF. CDR3 DNA sequence: TGTGCCACCCCAGGCCCGGGCAGGGCCTATGGCTACACCTTC.

This clone was recorded once. V is TRBV6-4 and J is TRBJ2-2, with D unclear. The CDR3 extends over 12 amino acids. Germline V lookup: CDR1 MRHNA, CDR2 SNTAGT. V lost 8 bases to trimming and J lost 2 bases, with 6 bases between them. CDR3 amino acids: CASCANTGELFF. The CDR3 DNA reads as TGTGCCAGCTGCGCTAACACCGGGGAGCTGTTTTTT.

The V gene is TRBV11-1, the J gene TRBJ1-1; D may be TRBD1 (6 bases). Trimming removed 4 bases from V and 0 bases from J, with 9 bases in between. This CDR3 region has 14 residues. Germline CDR1 and CDR2: SGHAT and FQDESV (reference sequence). This chain's CDR3 is CASSSRDMNTEAFF. CDR3 coding DNA: TGTGCCAGCAGCTCCCGGGACATGAACACTGAAGCTTTCTTT. Using reference TRBV11-1 and TRBJ1-1 for the parts outside the CDR3, the full variable domain is EAEVAQSPRYKITEKSQAVAFWCDPISGHATLYWYRQILGQGPELLVQFQDESVVDDSQLPKDRFSAERLKGVDSTLKIQPAELGDSAMYLCASSSRDMNTEAFFGQGTRLTVV.

The chain recombines TRBV6-5 with TRBJ2-5, with 8 bases fitting TRBD1. Germline V gene data show CDR1 as MNHEY and CDR2 as SVGAGI. After removal of 7 bases from V and 1 base from J, the junction contained 5 bases not matched to a gene. The CDR3 contains 14 residues. Here the CDR3 reads CASTQGAFQETQYF. The CDR3 coding sequence is TGTGCCAGCACCCAGGGGGCCTTCCAAGAGACCCAGTACTTC.

This chain joins TRBV6-5 and TRBJ2-2; weak D call: TRBD2 (5 bases). Germline V gene data show CDR1 as MNHEY and CDR2 as SVGAGI. V lost 4 bases and J lost 8, with 14 bases in between. This CDR3 comprises 14 residues. In nucleotides, the CDR3 is TGTGCCAGCAGTTGGTCGGAGGATGAGGGGGAGCTGTTTTTT. Translation: CASSWSEDEGELFF.

The chain recombines TRBV7-3 with TRBJ2-1; D gene uncertain. The germline gives CDR1 SGHTA, CDR2 FQGTGA. This CDR3 is built from 15 residues. Trimming stripped 2 bases from V and 0 bases from J, with 8 bases between. DNA for the CDR3: TGTGCCAGCAGCTTAGCGGCCGGCTCCTACAATGAGCAGTTCTTC. Translating gives CASSLAAGSYNEQFF. Supplemented by reference TRBV7-3 and TRBJ2-1, the full variable domain reads GAGVSQTPSNKVTEKGKYVELRCDPISGHTALYWYRQSLGQGPEFLIYFQGTGAADDSGLPNDRFFAVRPEGSVSTLKIQRTERGDSAVYLCASSLAAGSYNEQFFGPGTRLTVL.

The chain carries TRBV6-5 and TRBJ2-4; D is uncertain. The germline V and J ends were trimmed by 0 bases and 2 bases, with 11 bases remaining between them. This CDR3 is built from 16 residues. Germline V gives CDR1 MNHEY, CDR2 SVGAGI. CDR3 DNA sequence: TGTGCCAGCAGTTACTCGCGTCTGGGTACCAAAAACATTCAGTACTTC. Its protein product is CASSYSRLGTKNIQYF.

The gene calls are TRBV19 and TRBJ1-3; D gene uncertain. The germline V gene encodes CDR1 LNHDA and CDR2 SQIVND (reference sequence). This CDR3 has 15 amino acids. Between the trimmed V and J ends, which lost 8 bases and 0 bases, there was a span of 14 bases. CDR3 nucleotide sequence: TGTGCCAGTGGTAAAACTGCTGCCTCTGGAAACACCATATATTTT. This encodes CASGKTAASGNTIYF.

The chain combines TRBV6-5 with TRBJ1-1, with a possible D match to TRBD1 (5 bases). The CDR3 consists of 13 residues. V lost 2 bases to trimming and J lost 4 bases, with 8 bases between them. Germline CDR1 reads MNHEY; CDR2 reads SVGAGI. The DNA of the CDR3 is TGTGCCAGCAGTTACGGGGGAGTCACTGAAGCTTTCTTT. It yields the protein CASSYGGVTEAFF.

Concerning this clone itself: A read error may produce the germline difference seen at one junction end. The rearrangement joins TRBV30 to TRBJ1-2; unclear D gene. The CDR3 has 13 amino acids. In germline, CDR1 is GTSNPN, CDR2 SVGIG (reference sequence). The CDR3 nucleotides are TGTGCCTGGAGTATCGGGTCCAACTATGTCTACACCTTC. Its protein product is CAWSIGSNYVYTF. Supplemented by reference TRBV30 and TRBJ1-2, the full variable domain reads SQTIHQWPATLVQPVGSPLSLECTVEGTSNPNLYWYRQAAGRGLQLLFYSVGIGQISSEVPQNLSASRPQDRQFILSSKKLLLSDSGFYLCAWSIGSNYVYTFGSGTRLTVV.

This clone was found once. This CDR3 is CASSLDPGQGYNEQFF. CDR3 DNA: TGCGCCAGCAGTTTAGACCCGGGACAGGGCTACAATGAGCAGTTCTTC. The chain links TRBV5-1 to TRBJ2-1; 9 nucleotides align to TRBD1. V shed 5 bases and J 3 bases; nucleotides not matched to a gene: 9. This CDR3 has 16 amino acids. Germline V gene data show CDR1 as SGHRS and CDR2 as YFSETQ.

The chain has TRBV5-4 and TRBJ1-2, with D unclear. V shed 0 bases and J shed 4 bases, with 7 bases lying between them. Germline V gene data show CDR1 as SGHNT and CDR2 as YYREEE (reference sequence). The CDR3 contains 13 residues. CDR3 coding DNA: TGTGCCAGCAGCTTGGTGGAAGGCTATGGCTACACCTTC. Protein: CASSLVEGYGYTF.